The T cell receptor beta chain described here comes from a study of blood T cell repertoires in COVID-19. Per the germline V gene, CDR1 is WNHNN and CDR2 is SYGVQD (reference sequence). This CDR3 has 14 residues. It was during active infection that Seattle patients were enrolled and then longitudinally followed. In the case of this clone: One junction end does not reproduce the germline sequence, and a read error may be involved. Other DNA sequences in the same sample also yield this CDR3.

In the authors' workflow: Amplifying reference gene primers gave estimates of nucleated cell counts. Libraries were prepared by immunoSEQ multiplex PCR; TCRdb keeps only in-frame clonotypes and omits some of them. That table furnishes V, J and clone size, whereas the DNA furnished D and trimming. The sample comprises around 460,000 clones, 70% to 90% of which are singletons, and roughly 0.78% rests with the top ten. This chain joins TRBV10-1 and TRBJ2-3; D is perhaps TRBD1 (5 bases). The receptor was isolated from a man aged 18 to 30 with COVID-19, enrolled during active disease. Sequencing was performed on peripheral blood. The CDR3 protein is CASSPWGSTDTQYF. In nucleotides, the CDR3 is TGCGCCAGCAGTCCATGGGGCAGCACAGATACGCAATATTTT.